This T cell receptor beta chain was sequenced during a study of T cells after yellow fever vaccination. TCRdb reprocessed the 5' RACE reads via MiXCR and lists one record per CDR3 protein. Of 300,000 to 400,000 distinct CDR3 sequences listed, approximately 8% are singletons. The CDR3 is 15 amino acids. Germline V gives CDR1 LGHDT, CDR2 YNNKEL (reference sequence). With V trimmed by 5 bases and J by 3 bases, 4 bases remained unmatched. The chain uses TRBV3-1 and TRBJ2-3, with 11 bases matching TRBD2. The sequenced sample was PBMCs, obtained more than 40 days after the first yellow fever vaccination. The clonotype was recovered from a man aged 18 to 30 who received the YFV17D yellow fever vaccine. The CDR3 DNA follows: TGTGCCAGCAGCGAGAGACTAGCGGGGACAGATACGCAGTATTTT. Translated: CASSERLAGTDTQYF.